This TCR beta chain was sequenced for a study of blood T cell repertoires in COVID-19 (dated by TCRdb to 2018 to 2021). Some background on the complete study: Collaborator samples came from the United States, Italy and Spain and covered acute and convalescent phases of COVID-19. The prospective study material was composed of cDNA or gDNA derived from T cells, B-cell-depleted T cells, or PBMCs. The dataset comprised deeply sampled blood TCRbeta repertoires from subjects exposed to, actively infected with, or recovered from COVID-19. The repertoires were released in a freely available public database intended as a resource for research on the immune response to SARS-CoV-2. Samples came from the ongoing ImmuneRACE study (first 160 participants) plus 1,254 subjects from 6 global collaborators. Sample metadata almost always included a de-identified subject ID, COVID-19 status, age in years and sex. Where available, HLA class I and class II types were taken from metadata supplied by the sample provider and were not determined by assay-based typing.

Collaborating institutions collected whole blood in K2EDTA tubes following their own protocols. For TCRbeta analysis, collaborators shipped samples in one of three forms: frozen whole blood, isolated PBMCs, or DNA extracted from either of those sample types. The investigation overall reported the following: The quantity of clinical and demographic metadata differed by source and by participant and was supplied without curation.

TCRbeta CDR3 regions were amplified from genomic DNA using the immunoSEQ Assay, a bias-controlled multiplex PCR. Under the source paper's analysis protocol: Within the assay, amplification of reference gene primers was used to estimate how many nucleated cells each sample contained. To quantify the absolute abundance of each unique TCRbeta CDR3 rearrangement, sequence reads were collapsed and filtered. For each sample, productive Simpson clonality was calculated as the square root of Simpson's diversity index over productive rearrangements. TCRdb provides this immuneACCESS table in a form limited to in-frame rearrangements. Some clones are lacking; in checked studies, under half of them reflect an unresolved V gene, and why the rest are absent is not known. V, J and clone size reflect that table, while D and trimming were determined from the DNA. The sample records 150,000 to 200,000 clones, 80% to 90% of which are singletons. In total, the top ten clones hold nearly 8.5% of the sample.

V loses 5 bases of germline sequence and J loses 4 bases, and the interval between the two ends is 15 bases. The cysteine opens and the phenylalanine closes a CDR3 of 14 amino acids. Only the CDR3 portion is preserved as DNA: 42 bases, with reading frame beginning at the first base. From a lookup of the germline V gene (reference sequence), CDR1 and CDR2 are MNHEY and SMNVEV. On this clone itself: The antigen this receptor binds is unknown. Within one base of it there is no much larger clone, and no base qualities were kept.

The specimen was peripheral blood. This sequence originates from a man aged 55 to 70 with acute or convalescent COVID-19. This chain is built from TRBV27 and TRBJ2-7, with the D gene not confidently named. The DNA sequence is TGTGCCAGCAGTCCTAAAATAGATCGGTACGAGCAGTACTTC. The encoded protein is CASSPKIDRYEQYF.